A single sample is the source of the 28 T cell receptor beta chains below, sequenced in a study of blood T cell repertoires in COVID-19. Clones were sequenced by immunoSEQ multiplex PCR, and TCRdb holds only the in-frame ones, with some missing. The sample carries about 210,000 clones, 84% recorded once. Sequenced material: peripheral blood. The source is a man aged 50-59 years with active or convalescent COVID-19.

CDR3 nucleotides: TGCAGTGGAGGGAACTATGGCTACACCTTC. Its protein is CSGGNYGYTF. The chain has TRBV20-1 and TRBJ1-2; unclear D gene. CDR3 length: 10 amino acids. CDR1 is DFQATT, CDR2 SNEGSKA, per germline (reference sequence). Between the trimmed V and J ends, which lost 7 bases and 2 bases, there was a span of 5 bases.

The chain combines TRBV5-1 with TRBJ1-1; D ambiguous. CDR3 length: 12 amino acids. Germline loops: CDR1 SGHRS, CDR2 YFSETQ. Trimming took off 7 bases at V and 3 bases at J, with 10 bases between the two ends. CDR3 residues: CASASSHTEAFF. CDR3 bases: TGCGCCAGCGCTAGTTCCCACACTGAAGCTTTCTTT.

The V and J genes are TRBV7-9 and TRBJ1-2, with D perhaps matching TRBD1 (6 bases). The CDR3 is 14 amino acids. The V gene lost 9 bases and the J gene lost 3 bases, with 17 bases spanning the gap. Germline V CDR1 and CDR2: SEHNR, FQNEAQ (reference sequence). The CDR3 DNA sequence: TGTGCCAGTTCAGCAGGGGTTTCCTACTATGGCTACACCTTC. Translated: CASSAGVSYYGYTF.

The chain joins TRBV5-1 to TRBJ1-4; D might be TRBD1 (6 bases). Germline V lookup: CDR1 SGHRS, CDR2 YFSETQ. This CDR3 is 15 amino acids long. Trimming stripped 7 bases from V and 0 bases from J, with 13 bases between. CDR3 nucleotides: TGCGCCAGCTCAAGGGGGGGCACAACTAATGAAAAACTGTTTTTT. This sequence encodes CASSRGGTTNEKLFF.

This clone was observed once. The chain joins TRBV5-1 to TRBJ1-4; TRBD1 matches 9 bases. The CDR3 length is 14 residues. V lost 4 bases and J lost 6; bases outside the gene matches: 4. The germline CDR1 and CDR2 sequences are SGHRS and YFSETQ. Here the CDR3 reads CASSPRDRDEKLFF. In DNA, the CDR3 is TGCGCCAGCAGCCCCCGGGACAGGGATGAAAAACTGTTTTTT. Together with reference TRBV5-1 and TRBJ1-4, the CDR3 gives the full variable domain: KAGVTQTPRYLIKTRGQQVTLSCSPISGHRSVSWYQQTPGQGLQFLFEYFSETQRNKGNFPGRFSGRQFSNSRSEMNVSTLELGDSALYLCASSPRDRDEKLFFGSGTQLSVL.

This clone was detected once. The chain's CDR3 is CAAKTGSSYEQYF. For the CDR3, the DNA is TGTGCCGCTAAGACGGGAAGCTCCTACGAGCAGTACTTC. The chain is built from TRBV6-5 and TRBJ2-7; D is perhaps TRBD2 (5 bases). Trimming cost V 11 bases and J 0 bases, with 14 bases left between them. The CDR3 consists of 13 residues. From germline, CDR1 is MNHEY and CDR2 SVGAGI.

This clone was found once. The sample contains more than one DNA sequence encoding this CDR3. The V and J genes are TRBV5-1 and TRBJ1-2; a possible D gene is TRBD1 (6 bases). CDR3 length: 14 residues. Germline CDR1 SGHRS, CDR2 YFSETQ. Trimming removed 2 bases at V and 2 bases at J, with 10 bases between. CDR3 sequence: CASSLTQGNYGYTF. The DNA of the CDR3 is TGCGCCAGCAGCTTAACCCAGGGGAACTATGGCTACACCTTC.

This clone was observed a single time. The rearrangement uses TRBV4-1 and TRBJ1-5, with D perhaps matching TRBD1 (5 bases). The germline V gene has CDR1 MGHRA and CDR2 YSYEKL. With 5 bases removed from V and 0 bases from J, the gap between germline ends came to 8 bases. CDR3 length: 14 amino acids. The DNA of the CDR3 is TGCGCCAGCAGCAGGACATTTAGCAATCAGCCCCAGCATTTT. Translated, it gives CASSRTFSNQPQHF.

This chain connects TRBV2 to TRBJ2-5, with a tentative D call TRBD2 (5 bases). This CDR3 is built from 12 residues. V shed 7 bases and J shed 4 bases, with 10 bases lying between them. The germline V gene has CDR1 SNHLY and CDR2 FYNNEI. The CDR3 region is CASNREGETQYF. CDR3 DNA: TGTGCCAGCAACAGAGAGGGAGAGACCCAGTACTTC.

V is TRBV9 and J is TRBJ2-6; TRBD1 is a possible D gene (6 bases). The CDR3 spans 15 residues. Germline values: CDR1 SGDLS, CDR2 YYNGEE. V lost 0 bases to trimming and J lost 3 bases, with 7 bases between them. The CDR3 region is CASSVAGVGANVLTF. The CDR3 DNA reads TGTGCCAGCAGCGTAGCAGGGGTTGGGGCCAACGTCCTGACTTTC.

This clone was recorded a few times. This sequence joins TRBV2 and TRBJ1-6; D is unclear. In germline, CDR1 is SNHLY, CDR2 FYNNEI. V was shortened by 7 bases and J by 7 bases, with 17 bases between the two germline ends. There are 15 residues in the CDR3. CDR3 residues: CASTQAVRPNSPLHF. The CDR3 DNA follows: TGTGCCAGCACCCAGGCAGTCCGGCCAAATTCACCCCTCCACTTT.

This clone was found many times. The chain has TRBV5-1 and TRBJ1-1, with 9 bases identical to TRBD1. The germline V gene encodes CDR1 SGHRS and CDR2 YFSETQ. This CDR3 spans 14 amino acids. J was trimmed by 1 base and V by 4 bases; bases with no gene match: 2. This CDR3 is CASSLTGGNTEAFF. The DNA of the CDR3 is TGCGCCAGCAGCCTGACAGGGGGGAACACTGAAGCTTTCTTT.

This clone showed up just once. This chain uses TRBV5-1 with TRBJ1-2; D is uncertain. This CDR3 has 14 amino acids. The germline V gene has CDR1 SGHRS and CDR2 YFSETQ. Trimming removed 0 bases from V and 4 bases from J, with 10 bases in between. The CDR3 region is CASSLEAGLYGYTF. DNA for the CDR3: TGCGCCAGCAGCTTGGAGGCAGGTCTCTATGGCTACACCTTC.

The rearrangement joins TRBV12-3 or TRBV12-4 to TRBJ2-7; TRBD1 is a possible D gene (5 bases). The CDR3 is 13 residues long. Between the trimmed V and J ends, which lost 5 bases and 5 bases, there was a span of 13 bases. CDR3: CASSHSRVNEQYF. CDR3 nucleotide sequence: TGTGCCAGCAGTCACAGCAGGGTAAACGAGCAGTACTTC.

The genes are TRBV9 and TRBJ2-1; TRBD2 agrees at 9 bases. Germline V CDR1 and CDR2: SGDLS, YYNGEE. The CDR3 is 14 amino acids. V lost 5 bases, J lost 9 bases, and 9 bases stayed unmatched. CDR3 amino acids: CASRVSGSSGEQFF. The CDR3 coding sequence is TGTGCCAGCAGGGTTAGCGGGAGTAGCGGTGAGCAGTTCTTC.

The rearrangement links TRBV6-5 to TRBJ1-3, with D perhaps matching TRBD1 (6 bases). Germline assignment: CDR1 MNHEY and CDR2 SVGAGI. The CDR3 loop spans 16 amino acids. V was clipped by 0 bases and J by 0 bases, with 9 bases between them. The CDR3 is CASSYSSRGSGNTIYF. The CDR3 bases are TGTGCCAGCAGTTACTCGAGCAGGGGCTCTGGAAACACCATATATTTT.

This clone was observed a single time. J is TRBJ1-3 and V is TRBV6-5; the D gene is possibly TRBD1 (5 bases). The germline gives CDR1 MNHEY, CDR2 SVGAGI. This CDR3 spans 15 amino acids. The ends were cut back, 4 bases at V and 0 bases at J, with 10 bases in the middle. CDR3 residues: CASSFHRNSGNTIYF. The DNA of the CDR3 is TGTGCCAGCAGTTTCCACAGGAACTCTGGAAACACCATATATTTT.

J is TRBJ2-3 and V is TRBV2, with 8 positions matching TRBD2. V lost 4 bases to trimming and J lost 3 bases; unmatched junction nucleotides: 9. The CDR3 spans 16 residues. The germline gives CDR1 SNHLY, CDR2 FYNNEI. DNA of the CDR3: TGTGCCAGCAGTGCGCTGTGGACTAGCCCAACAGATACGCAGTATTTT. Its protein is CASSALWTSPTDTQYF.

DNA of the CDR3: TGTGCCAGCAGCTTAGAGGGAGCGGGAAATTCACCCCTCCACTTT. Translation gives CASSLEGAGNSPLHF. V gene TRBV7-8 combines with J gene TRBJ1-6; D remains unclear. Trimming took 1 base from V and 7 from J, leaving 11 bases between them. The CDR3 is 15 residues long. CDR1 and CDR2 from the germline V gene are SGHVS and FQNEAQ.

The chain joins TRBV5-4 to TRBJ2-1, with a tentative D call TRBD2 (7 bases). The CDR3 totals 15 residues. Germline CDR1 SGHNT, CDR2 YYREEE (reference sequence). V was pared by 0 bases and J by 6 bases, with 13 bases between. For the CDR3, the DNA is TGTGCCAGCAGCTTGGGGGGGCCTAGCGGCAATGAGCAGTTCTTC. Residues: CASSLGGPSGNEQFF.

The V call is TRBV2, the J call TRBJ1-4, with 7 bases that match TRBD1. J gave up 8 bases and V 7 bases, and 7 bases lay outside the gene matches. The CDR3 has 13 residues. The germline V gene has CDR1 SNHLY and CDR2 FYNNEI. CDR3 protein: CASKGTAGEKLFF. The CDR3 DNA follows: TGTGCCAGCAAAGGGACAGCCGGGGAAAAACTGTTTTTT. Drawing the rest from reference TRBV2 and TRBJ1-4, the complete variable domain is EPEVTQTPSHQVTQMGQEVILRCVPISNHLYFYWYRQILGQKVEFLVSFYNNEISEKSEIFDDQFSVERPDGSNFTLKIRSTKLEDSAMYFCASKGTAGEKLFFGSGTQLSVL.

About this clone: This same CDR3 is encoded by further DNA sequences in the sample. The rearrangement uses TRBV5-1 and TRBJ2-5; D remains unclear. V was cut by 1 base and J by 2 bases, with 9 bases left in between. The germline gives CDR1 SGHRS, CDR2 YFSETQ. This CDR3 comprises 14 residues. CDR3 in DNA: TGCGCCAGCAGCTTGCGGCGGAATCAAGAGACCCAGTACTTC. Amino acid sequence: CASSLRRNQETQYF. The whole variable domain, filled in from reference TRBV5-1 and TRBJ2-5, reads KAGVTQTPRYLIKTRGQQVTLSCSPISGHRSVSWYQQTPGQGLQFLFEYFSETQRNKGNFPGRFSGRQFSNSRSEMNVSTLELGDSALYLCASSLRRNQETQYFGPGTRLLVL.

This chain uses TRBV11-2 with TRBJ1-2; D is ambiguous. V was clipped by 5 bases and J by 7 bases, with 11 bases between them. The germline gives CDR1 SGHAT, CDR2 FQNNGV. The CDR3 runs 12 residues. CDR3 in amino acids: CASSQARGGYTF. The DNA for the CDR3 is TGTGCCAGCAGCCAAGCCCGGGGTGGCTACACCTTC.

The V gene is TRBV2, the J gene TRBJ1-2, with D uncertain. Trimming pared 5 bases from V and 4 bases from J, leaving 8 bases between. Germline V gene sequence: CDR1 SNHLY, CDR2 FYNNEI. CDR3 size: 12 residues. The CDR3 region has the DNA TGTGCCAGCAGTCTACAGAGCTATGGCTACACCTTC. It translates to CASSLQSYGYTF.

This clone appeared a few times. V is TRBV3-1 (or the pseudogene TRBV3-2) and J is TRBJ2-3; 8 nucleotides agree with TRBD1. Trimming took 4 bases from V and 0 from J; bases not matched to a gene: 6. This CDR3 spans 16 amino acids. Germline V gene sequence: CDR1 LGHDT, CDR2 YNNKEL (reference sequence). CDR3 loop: CASSLWDRSSTDTQYF. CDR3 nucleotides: TGTGCCAGCAGCCTATGGGACAGGTCTAGCACAGATACGCAGTATTTT.

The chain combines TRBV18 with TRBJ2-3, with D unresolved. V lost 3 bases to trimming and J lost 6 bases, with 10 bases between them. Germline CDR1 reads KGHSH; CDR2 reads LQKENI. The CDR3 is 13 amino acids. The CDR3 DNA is TGTGCCAGCTCACCGAGGAGCGCTGATACGCAGTATTTT. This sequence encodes CASSPRSADTQYF.

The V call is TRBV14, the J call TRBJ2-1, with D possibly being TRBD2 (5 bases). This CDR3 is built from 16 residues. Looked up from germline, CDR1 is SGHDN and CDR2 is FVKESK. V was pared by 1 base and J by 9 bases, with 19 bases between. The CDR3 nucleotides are TGTGCCAGCAGCCAAGTAGGCGGGTCCTCTATAAGTGAGCAGTTCTTC. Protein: CASSQVGGSSISEQFF. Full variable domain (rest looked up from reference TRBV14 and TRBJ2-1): EAGVTQFPSHSVIEKGQTVTLRCDPISGHDNLYWYRRVMGKEIKFLLHFVKESKQDESGMPNNRFLAERTGGTYSTLKVQPAELEDSGVYFCASSQVGGSSISEQFFGPGTRLTVL.

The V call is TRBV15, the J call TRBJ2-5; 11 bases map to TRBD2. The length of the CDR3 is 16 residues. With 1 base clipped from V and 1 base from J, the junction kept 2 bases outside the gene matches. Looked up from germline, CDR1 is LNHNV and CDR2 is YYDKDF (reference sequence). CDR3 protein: CATSRGSGGAQETQYF. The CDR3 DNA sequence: TGTGCCACCAGCAGAGGTAGCGGGGGGGCCCAAGAGACCCAGTACTTC.